Listed below are T cell receptor beta chains from one sample, sequenced in a study of T cell responses to AZD1222 COVID-19 vaccine. The assay was immunoSEQ multiplex PCR, and TCRdb's table has in-frame clones only and misses some. The table lists some 96,000 clones, around 85% of them singletons. Material: peripheral blood, obtained 28 days after the second AZD1222 dose. These receptors were collected from an adult who received the AZD1222 COVID-19 vaccine. CDR3s include the opening cysteine and the closing phenylalanine or tryptophan. The D gene is left open where the match is weak. Not all rows give a size; the values are once, few, many and, for expanded clones, a class.

V,size,J,D,CDR3,DNA
TRBV6-5,-,TRBJ2-5,-,CASRGRLWQETQYF,TGTGCCAGCAGGGGCCGTTTATGGCAAGAGACCCAGTACTTC
TRBV2,-,TRBJ1-5,TRBD1,CASSGGLTGGQPQHF,TGTGCCAGCAGTGGAGGACTTACAGGGGGTCAGCCCCAGCATTTT
TRBV2,-,TRBJ2-7,-,CASSHPGTLERVEQYF,TGTGCCAGCAGTCATCCCGGGACCCTTGAGAGGGTCGAGCAGTACTTC
TRBV12-3/TRBV12-4,-,TRBJ1-2,-,CASSWEDYGYTF,TGTGCCAGCAGTTGGGAGGACTATGGCTACACCTTC
TRBV2,-,TRBJ2-1,TRBD2,CASSELAGTYNEQFF,TGTGCCAGCAGTGAATTAGCGGGGACCTACAATGAGCAGTTCTTC
TRBV5-4,-,TRBJ2-7,TRBD2,CASSRGLAGGYEQYF,TGTGCCAGCAGCCGGGGACTAGCGGGGGGATACGAGCAGTACTTC
TRBV28,-,TRBJ1-4,-,CASRMGFGAEKLFF,TGTGCCAGTCGGATGGGCTTCGGGGCTGAAAAACTGTTTTTT
TRBV3-1/TRBV3-2,-,TRBJ2-4,TRBD2,CASSQLSGRALDIQYF,TGTGCCAGCAGCCAACTGAGCGGGAGGGCATTGGACATTCAGTACTTC
TRBV7-6,-,TRBJ2-1,-,CASSLGGLGRNNEQFF,TGTGCCAGCAGCTTAGGCGGGTTGGGGCGGAACAATGAGCAGTTCTTC
TRBV7-9,-,TRBJ2-7,-,CASSLDVGTGEQYF,TGTGCCAGCAGCTTAGATGTCGGGACCGGCGAGCAGTACTTC
TRBV5-4,-,TRBJ1-3,TRBD1,CASSTGGVGNTIYF,TGTGCCAGCAGCACAGGGGGCGTTGGAAACACCATATATTTT
TRBV2,medium-sized,TRBJ1-5,-,CASSLGQGQNNQPQHF,TGTGCCAGCAGTTTAGGTCAGGGTCAAAACAATCAGCCCCAGCATTTT
TRBV5-5,few,TRBJ1-6,-,CASSLGSFRPTSYNSPLHF,TGTGCCAGCTCCCTAGGGAGTTTCAGGCCCACCTCCTATAATTCACCCCTCCACTTT
TRBV19,many,TRBJ1-5,TRBD1,CASSSQGGRNNQPQHF,TGTGCCAGTAGCTCCCAGGGGGGGAGAAACAATCAGCCCCAGCATTTT
TRBV19,-,TRBJ1-5,-,CASRPGQRNQPQHF,TGTGCCAGTAGACCGGGACAACGCAATCAGCCCCAGCATTTT
TRBV19,-,TRBJ2-1,TRBD1,CASRGGTGWSEQFF,TGTGCCAGCCGGGGAGGGACAGGGTGGAGTGAGCAGTTCTTC
TRBV5-1,-,TRBJ2-3,-,CASSLGGPGTDTQYF,TGCGCCAGCAGCTTGGGCGGGCCAGGCACAGATACGCAGTATTTT
TRBV29-1,-,TRBJ2-7,TRBD1,CSVGQGKGEQYF,TGCAGCGTTGGACAGGGAAAGGGTGAGCAGTACTTC
TRBV28,-,TRBJ1-1,TRBD1,CASKTSGQEGEAFF,TGTGCCAGCAAAACGTCGGGACAGGAAGGTGAAGCTTTCTTT
TRBV6-5,-,TRBJ1-1,-,CASSYFSVNTEAFF,TGTGCCAGCAGTTACTTTTCAGTGAACACTGAAGCTTTCTTT
TRBV5-1,-,TRBJ2-7,TRBD2,CASRNVGGRAHEQYF,TGCGCCAGCAGGAACGTGGGCGGGAGGGCCCACGAGCAGTACTTC
TRBV18,once,TRBJ2-5,-,CASSPNTEETQYF,TGTGCCAGCTCACCGAACACTGAAGAGACCCAGTACTTC
TRBV7-6,-,TRBJ1-2,TRBD1,CASSLNPGQYGYTF,TGTGCCAGCAGCTTAAACCCGGGACAGTATGGCTACACCTTC
TRBV19,-,TRBJ1-2,-,CASRTPTGRYGYTF,TGTGCCAGTAGAACGCCAACAGGGAGGTATGGCTACACCTTC
TRBV10-3,-,TRBJ2-7,TRBD1,CAIRDRGNEQYF,TGTGCCATCCGGGACAGGGGTAACGAGCAGTACTTC
TRBV14,-,TRBJ1-1,-,CASSHGWGTPTEAFF,TGTGCCAGCAGCCACGGATGGGGAACCCCCACTGAAGCTTTCTTT
TRBV7-9,-,TRBJ1-2,-,CASSPTNPRSTGYGYTF,TGTGCCAGCAGCCCTACTAACCCCAGGTCGACCGGCTATGGCTACACCTTC
TRBV29-1,-,TRBJ2-3,TRBD2,CSVEDPTSGGGDTQYF,TGCAGCGTTGAAGACCCGACTAGCGGGGGCGGGGATACGCAGTATTTT
TRBV12-2,once,TRBJ1-2,-,CASRLVARPNYGYTF,TGTGCAAGTCGCTTAGTGGCCAGGCCCAACTATGGCTACACCTTC
TRBV4-2,-,TRBJ2-5,TRBD2,CASSSGTGAGEETQYF,TGTGCCAGCAGCTCAGGAACGGGAGCGGGGGAAGAGACCCAGTACTTC
TRBV2,-,TRBJ2-2,-,CASSVTLGDTGELFF,TGTGCCAGCAGTGTAACTTTGGGGGACACCGGGGAGCTGTTTTTT